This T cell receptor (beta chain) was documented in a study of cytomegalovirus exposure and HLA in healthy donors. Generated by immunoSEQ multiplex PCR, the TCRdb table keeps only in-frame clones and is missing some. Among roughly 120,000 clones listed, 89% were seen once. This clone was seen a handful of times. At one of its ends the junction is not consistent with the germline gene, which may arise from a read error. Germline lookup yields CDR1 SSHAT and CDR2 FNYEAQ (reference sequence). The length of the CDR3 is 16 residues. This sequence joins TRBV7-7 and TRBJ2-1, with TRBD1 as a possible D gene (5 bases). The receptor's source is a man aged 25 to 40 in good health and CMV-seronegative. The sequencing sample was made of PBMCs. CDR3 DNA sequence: TGTGCTAGCAGCCCCGGGCCCCAGATGCAGGGCAATGAGCAGTTCTTC. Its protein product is CASSPGPQMQGNEQFF.